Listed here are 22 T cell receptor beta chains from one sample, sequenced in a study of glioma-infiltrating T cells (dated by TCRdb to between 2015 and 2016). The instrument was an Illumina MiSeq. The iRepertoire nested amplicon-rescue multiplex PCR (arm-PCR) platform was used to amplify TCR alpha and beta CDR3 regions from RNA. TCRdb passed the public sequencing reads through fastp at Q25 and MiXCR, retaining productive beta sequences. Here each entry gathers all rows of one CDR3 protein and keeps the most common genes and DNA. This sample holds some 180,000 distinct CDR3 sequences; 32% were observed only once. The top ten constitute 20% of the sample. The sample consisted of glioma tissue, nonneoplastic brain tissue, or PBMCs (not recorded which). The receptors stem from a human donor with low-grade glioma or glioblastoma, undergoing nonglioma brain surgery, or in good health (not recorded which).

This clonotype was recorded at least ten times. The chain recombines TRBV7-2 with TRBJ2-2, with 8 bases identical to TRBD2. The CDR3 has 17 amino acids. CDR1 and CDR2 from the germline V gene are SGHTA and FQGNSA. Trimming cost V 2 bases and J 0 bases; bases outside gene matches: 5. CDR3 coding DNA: TGTGCCAGCAGCTTAAGCGGGAGCGCCGCGAACACCGGGGAGCTGTTTTTT. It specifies CASSLSGSAANTGELFF.

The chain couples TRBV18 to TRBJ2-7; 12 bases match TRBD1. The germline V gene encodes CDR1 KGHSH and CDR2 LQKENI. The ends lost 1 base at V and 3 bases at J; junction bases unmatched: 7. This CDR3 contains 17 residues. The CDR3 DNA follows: TGTGCCAGCTCACCACGGTGGGACAGGGGGCCTTACTACGAGCAGTACTTC. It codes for CASSPRWDRGPYYEQYF.

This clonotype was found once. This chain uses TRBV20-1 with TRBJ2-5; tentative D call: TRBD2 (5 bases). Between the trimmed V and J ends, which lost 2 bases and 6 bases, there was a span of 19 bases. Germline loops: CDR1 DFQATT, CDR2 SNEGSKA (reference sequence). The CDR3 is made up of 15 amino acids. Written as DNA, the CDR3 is TGCAGTGCTAGAAGGGCAGAGGGAGACTCAAAGACCCAGTACTTC. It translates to CSARRAEGDSKTQYF.

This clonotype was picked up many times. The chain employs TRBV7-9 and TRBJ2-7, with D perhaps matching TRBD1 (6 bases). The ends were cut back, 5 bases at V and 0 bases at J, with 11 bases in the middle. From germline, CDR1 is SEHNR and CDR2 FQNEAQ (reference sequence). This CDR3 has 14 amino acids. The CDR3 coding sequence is TGTGCCAGCAGCATCCGGGACACCTCCTACGAGCAGTACTTC. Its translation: CASSIRDTSYEQYF.

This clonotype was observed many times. In nucleotides, the CDR3 is TGTGCCAGCAGTTCTCCGGCCGGACAGAGACACTACGAGCAGTACTTC. Its protein is CASSSPAGQRHYEQYF. The rearrangement links TRBV6-1 to TRBJ2-7, with D possibly matching TRBD1 (6 bases). Trimming left V 5 bases short and J 3 bases short, with 20 bases between. CDR1 and CDR2 from the germline V gene are MNHNS and SASEGT. This CDR3 is built from 16 residues.

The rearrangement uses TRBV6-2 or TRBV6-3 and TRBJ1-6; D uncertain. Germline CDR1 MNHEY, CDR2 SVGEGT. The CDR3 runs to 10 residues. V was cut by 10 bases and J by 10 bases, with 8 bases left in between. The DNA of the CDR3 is TGTGCCACCGCATCCTCACCCCTCCACTTT. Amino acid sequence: CATASSPLHF.

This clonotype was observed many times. CDR3 nucleotide sequence: TGCGCCAGCAGCCACCTTACCCGACGACAGGGGGGGGACTATGGCTACACCTTC. Residues: CASSHLTRRQGGDYGYTF. V is TRBV4-1 and J is TRBJ1-2; TRBD1 aligns across 9 bases. The CDR3 runs to 18 residues. V lost 3 bases and J lost 3; bases outside the gene matches: 14. CDR1 is MGHRA, CDR2 YSYEKL, per germline.

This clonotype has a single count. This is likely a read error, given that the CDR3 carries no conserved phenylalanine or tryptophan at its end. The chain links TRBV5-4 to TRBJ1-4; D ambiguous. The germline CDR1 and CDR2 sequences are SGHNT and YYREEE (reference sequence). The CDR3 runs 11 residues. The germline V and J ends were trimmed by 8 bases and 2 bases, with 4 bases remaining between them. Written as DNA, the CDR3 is TGTGCCAGTGGGACTAATGAAAAACTGTTTTGT. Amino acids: CASGTNEKLFC.

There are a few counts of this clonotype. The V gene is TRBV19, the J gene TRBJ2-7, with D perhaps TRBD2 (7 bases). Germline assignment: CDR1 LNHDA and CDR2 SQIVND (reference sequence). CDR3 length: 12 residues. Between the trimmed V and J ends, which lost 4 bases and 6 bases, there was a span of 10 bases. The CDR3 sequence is CASSTGEGEQYF. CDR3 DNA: TGTGCCAGTAGTACAGGGGAGGGCGAGCAGTACTTC.

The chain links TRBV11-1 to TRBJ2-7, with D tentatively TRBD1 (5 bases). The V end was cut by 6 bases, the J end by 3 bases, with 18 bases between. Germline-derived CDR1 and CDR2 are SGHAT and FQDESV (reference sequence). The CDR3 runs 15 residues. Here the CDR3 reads CASSLGASVGYEQYF. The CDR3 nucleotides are TGTGCCAGCAGTCTAGGGGCCTCCGTGGGCTACGAGCAGTACTTC.

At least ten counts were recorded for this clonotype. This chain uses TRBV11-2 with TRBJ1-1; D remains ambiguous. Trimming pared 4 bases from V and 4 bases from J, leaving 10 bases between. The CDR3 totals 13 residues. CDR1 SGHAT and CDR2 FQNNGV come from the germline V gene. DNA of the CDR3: TGTGCCAGCAGCTGGGAAGTGGGCACTGAAGCTTTCTTT. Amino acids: CASSWEVGTEAFF.

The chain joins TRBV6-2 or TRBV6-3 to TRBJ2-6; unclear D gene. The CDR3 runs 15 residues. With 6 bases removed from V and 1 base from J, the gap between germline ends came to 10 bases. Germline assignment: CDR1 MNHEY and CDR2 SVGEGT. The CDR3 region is CASRFSLSGANVLTF. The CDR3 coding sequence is TGTGCCAGCAGGTTCTCGCTATCTGGGGCCAACGTCCTGACTTTC.

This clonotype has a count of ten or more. In nucleotides, the CDR3 is TGCAGTGCCTCGACAGGGGCACAAGAGACCCAGTACTTC. Amino acid sequence: CSASTGAQETQYF. The chain carries TRBV20-1 and TRBJ2-5, with TRBD1 matching over 8 bases. J gave up 2 bases and V 6 bases, and 5 bases lay outside the gene matches. Germline-derived CDR1 and CDR2 are DFQATT and SNEGSKA (reference sequence). CDR3 length equals 13 residues.

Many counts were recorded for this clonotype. The CDR3 sequence is CASSYLSGFGQYF. The DNA for the CDR3 is TGTGCCAGCAGTTATCTTTCAGGGTTCGGGCAGTACTTC. This chain joins TRBV6-2 or TRBV6-3 and TRBJ2-7, with a tentative D call TRBD1 (5 bases). The CDR3 extends over 13 amino acids. CDR1 MNHEY and CDR2 SVGEGT come from the germline V gene. The ends were cut back, 3 bases at V and 9 bases at J, with 15 bases in the middle.

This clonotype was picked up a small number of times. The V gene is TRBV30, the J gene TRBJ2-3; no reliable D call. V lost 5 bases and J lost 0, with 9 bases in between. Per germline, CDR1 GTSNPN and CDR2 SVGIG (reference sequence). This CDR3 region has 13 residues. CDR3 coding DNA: TGTGCCTGGGAGTCTCTCAGCACAGATACGCAGTATTTT. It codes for CAWESLSTDTQYF.

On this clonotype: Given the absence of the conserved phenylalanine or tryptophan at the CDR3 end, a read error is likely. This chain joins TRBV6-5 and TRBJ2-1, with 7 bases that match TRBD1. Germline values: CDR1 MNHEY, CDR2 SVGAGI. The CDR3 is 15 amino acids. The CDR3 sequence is CASSARDRYYNEQFL. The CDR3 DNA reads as TGTGCCAGCAGCGCTCGGGACAGATACTACAACGAGCAGTTCCTC.

Written as DNA, the CDR3 is TGCGCCAGCAGCCTCGGGACTAGCGGGAGCCCCGGCGCCGAGCAGTACTTC. It translates to CASSLGTSGSPGAEQYF. The rearrangement uses TRBV4-3 and TRBJ2-7; TRBD2 aligns across 14 bases. The germline V gene encodes CDR1 LGHNA and CDR2 YSLEER. V shed 4 bases and J 6 bases; nucleotides not matched to a gene: 11. This CDR3 is 17 amino acids long.

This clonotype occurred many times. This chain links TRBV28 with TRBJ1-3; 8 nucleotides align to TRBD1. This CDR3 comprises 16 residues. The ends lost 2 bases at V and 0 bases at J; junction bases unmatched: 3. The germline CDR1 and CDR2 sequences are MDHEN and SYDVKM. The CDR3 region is CASSLGDRLSGNTIYF. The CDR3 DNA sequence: TGTGCCAGCAGTTTAGGGGACAGGCTCTCTGGAAACACCATATATTTT.

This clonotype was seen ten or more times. The CDR3 protein is CASSYSGANVLTF. The DNA of the CDR3 is TGTGCCAGCAGTTACTCCGGGGCCAACGTCCTGACTTTC. This chain links TRBV6-2 or TRBV6-3 with TRBJ2-6; D not resolved. The germline V and J ends were trimmed by 0 bases and 4 bases, with 1 base remaining between them. Per the germline V gene, CDR1 is MNHEY and CDR2 is SVGEGT. The CDR3 is 13 residues long.

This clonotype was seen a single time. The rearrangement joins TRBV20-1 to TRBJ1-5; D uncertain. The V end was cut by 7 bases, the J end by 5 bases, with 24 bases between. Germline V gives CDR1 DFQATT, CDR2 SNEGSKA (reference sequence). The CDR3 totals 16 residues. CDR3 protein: CSEIGHIKTKYQPQHF. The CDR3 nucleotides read TGCAGTGAAATAGGGCACATTAAGACAAAGTATCAGCCCCAGCATTTT.

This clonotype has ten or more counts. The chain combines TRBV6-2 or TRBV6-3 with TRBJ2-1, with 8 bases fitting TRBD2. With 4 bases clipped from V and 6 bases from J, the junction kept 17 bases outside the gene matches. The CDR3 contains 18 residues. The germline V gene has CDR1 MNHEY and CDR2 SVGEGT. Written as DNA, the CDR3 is TGTGCCAGCAGTTTCGGACTAGGCGGGAGGAAGACGGTCAATGAGCAGTTCTTC. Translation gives CASSFGLGGRKTVNEQFF.

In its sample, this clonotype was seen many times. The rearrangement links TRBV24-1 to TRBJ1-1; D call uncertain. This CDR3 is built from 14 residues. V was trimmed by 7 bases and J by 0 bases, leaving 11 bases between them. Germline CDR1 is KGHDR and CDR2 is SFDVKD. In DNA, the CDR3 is TGTGCCACCAGGGAAGGACGGATGAACACTGAAGCTTTCTTT. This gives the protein CATREGRMNTEAFF.